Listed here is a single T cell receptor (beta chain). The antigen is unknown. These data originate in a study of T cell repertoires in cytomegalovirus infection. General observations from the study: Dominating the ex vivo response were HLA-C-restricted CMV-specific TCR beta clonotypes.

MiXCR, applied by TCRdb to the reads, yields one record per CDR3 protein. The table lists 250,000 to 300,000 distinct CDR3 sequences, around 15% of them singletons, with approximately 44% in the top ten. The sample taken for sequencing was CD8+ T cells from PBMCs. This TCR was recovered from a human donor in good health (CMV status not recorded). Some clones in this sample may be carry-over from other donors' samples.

CDR3 sequence reads: CASSRVTHHTGELFF. The DNA for the CDR3 is TGTGCCAGCAGCCGAGTTACACATCACACCGGGGAGCTGTTTTTT. The rearrangement uses TRBV6-5 and TRBJ2-2; D is uncertain. Germline V gene sequence: CDR1 MNHEY, CDR2 SVGAGI. V was pared by 6 bases and J by 3 bases, with 14 bases between. This CDR3 is 15 amino acids long.